These T cell receptor beta chains were read from a single sample in a study of regulatory T cells. Sequencing was performed with immunoSEQ multiplex PCR; in TCRdb, only in-frame clones are kept and a portion is missing. The repertoire has around 29,000 clones, over 90% of them found once; the top ten carry over 0.85%. Input material: conventional CD4+ T cells sorted from blood. The receptors come from a child aged 2-15 years with CD3G deficiency. CDR3s include the opening cysteine and the closing phenylalanine or tryptophan. The D gene is left open where the match is weak. Clone sizes are given selectively: once, few, many, or a class where the clone is expanded.

d_gene	v_gene	abundance	j_gene	CDR3nt	CDR3aa
NA	TRBV28	NA	TRBJ1-6	TGTGCCAGCAGCCCCTTGAGGAGCTCCTATAATTCACCCCTCCACTTT	CASSPLRSSYNSPLHF
NA	TRBV28	NA	TRBJ2-7	TGTGCCAGCAGTCGGCTGCCGGGCGTCTACGAGCAGTACTTC	CASSRLPGVYEQYF
TRBD1	TRBV28	NA	TRBJ2-7	TGTGCCAGCAGGCGGGGGACAGGGCTTTACGAGCAGTACTTC	CASRRGTGLYEQYF
NA	TRBV28	NA	TRBJ1-3	TGTGCCAGCAGTTTCTCAGGGAAAGGAAACACCATATATTTT	CASSFSGKGNTIYF
TRBD1	TRBV6-1	NA	TRBJ1-6	TGTGCCAGCAGTGCCGGGACAGGGTTTTGGAATTCACCCCTCCACTTT	CASSAGTGFWNSPLHF
NA	TRBV7-2	NA	TRBJ1-2	TGTGCCAGCAGCTCAGGGACCCACGGCTACACCTTC	CASSSGTHGYTF
NA	TRBV5-1	NA	TRBJ1-2	TGCGCCAGCAGCTTGGGCAGCGCTAACTATGGCTACACCTTC	CASSLGSANYGYTF
NA	TRBV5-1	once	TRBJ1-1	TGCGCCAGCAGCTTGGTTACGAACACTGAAGCTTTCTTT	CASSLVTNTEAFF
NA	TRBV7-7	NA	TRBJ2-3	TGTGCCAGCAGCTTATCTCAGGGGCGGGGATGGGCAGATACGCAGTATTTT	CASSLSQGRGWADTQYF
NA	TRBV5-1	NA	TRBJ2-7	TGCGCCAGCAGCTCCGGTTCATCTTACGAGCAGTACTTC	CASSSGSSYEQYF
NA	TRBV6-6	NA	TRBJ2-5	TGTGCCAGCAGCCCCCTTTCCCCGGAGACCCAGTACTTC	CASSPLSPETQYF
NA	TRBV28	NA	TRBJ1-5	TGTGCCAGCACGCCAAGAGTAGATCAGCCCCAGCATTTT	CASTPRVDQPQHF
NA	TRBV6-1	NA	TRBJ1-4	TGTGCCAGCAGTGAAGCGTTGGGAACGGATGAAAAACTGTTTTTT	CASSEALGTDEKLFF
NA	TRBV28	NA	TRBJ2-3	TGTGCCAGCAGTTCGGGGCCCTTAGGGTATTTGCAGTATTTT	CASSSGPLGYLQYF
NA	TRBV28	NA	TRBJ2-7	TGTGCCAGCAGTCTGAAAAGGATACCTCCGGAGCAGTACTTC	CASSLKRIPPEQYF
TRBD2	TRBV5-1	NA	TRBJ2-2	TGCGCCAGCAGCTCCCGGGAGGCCGGGGAGCTGTTTTTT	CASSSREAGELFF
NA	TRBV6-4	NA	TRBJ1-2	TGTGCCAAACGGGACACCATGGGGGGCTACACCTTC	CAKRDTMGGYTF
TRBD2	TRBV28	NA	TRBJ2-7	TGTGCCAGCAGTTTATGGGCTAGCGGGAGTTACGAGCAGTACTTC	CASSLWASGSYEQYF
TRBD1	TRBV19	NA	TRBJ2-6	TGTGCCAGTAGCAGACAGGGGGTGAACTCTGGGGCCAACGTCCTGACTTTC	CASSRQGVNSGANVLTF
TRBD2	TRBV28	NA	TRBJ2-7	TGTGCCAGCAGTCCCCAACTAGCGGGAGGGCCGGGCGAGCAGTACTTC	CASSPQLAGGPGEQYF
NA	TRBV28	NA	TRBJ2-1	TGTGCCAGCAGTTTAAGACGCCCACGCTCCTACAATGAGCAGTTCTTC	CASSLRRPRSYNEQFF
NA	TRBV18	NA	TRBJ2-3	TGTGCCAGCTCGGACTCCACAGATACGCAGTATTTT	CASSDSTDTQYF
TRBD1	TRBV28	NA	TRBJ2-2	TGTGCCAGCAGTTTCTCCGGGACAGGTGTCGGGGAGCTGTTTTTT	CASSFSGTGVGELFF